This section outlines one T cell receptor beta chain sequence together with its context. Its binding antigen is unknown. Per-base qualities were not stored, and no clone one base away is much larger. The data belong to a study of T cell responses to AZD1222 COVID-19 vaccine (dated by TCRdb to the early 2020s). Study-level background: Because spike-specific TCR depth and breadth did not differ between the two schedules, AZD1222 recipients who got a second dose at roughly 4 weeks were pooled with those who got a second dose at roughly 12 weeks. A total of 233 trial participants underwent TCR sequencing, of whom under 220 had received two doses of AZD1222 and around 25 had received two doses of the MenACWY control vaccine. Trial participants were enrolled into age subgroups of 18-55, 56-69 and 70-plus years, which contained around 150, 28 and 57 TCR-sequenced participants, respectively.

Study-wide findings and limitations: In the small 56-69-year group, the increase in depth fell short of significance, most likely because of low power. After two AZD1222 doses, both the breadth and the depth of spike-specific TCRs were significantly higher than at day 0 and than in MenACWY recipients. Most participants were white British and females outnumbered males, and the authors suggested that clonal diversity may have been underestimated. The whole spike protein was spanned by vaccine-associated CD4 TCRs, and dominant responses were seen in regions 160-218 and 743-854. Because no samples from the day 14 peak response were available, repertoires could be characterized only after the peak T cell response. Only five or six AZD1222 recipients were SARS-CoV-2 seropositive at baseline, limiting conclusions about previously exposed vaccinees. Reportedly, close to half of the unique spike-specific TCRs recognized epitopes lying outside the regions that are mutated in the B.1.351 and B.1.1.7 variants.

The sample's time point, from its label and the paper: baseline before first vaccination. Samples from vaccinated people were obtained from the UK trials COV001 and COV002, which included a single-blind randomized controlled phase 2/3 trial of AZD1222 (ChAdOx1 nCoV-19) in healthy adults. Trial participant PBMC samples were collected at day 0 and day 28 after the second dose for TCRbeta chain sequencing. The CDR3 regions of human TCRbeta chains were analyzed by immunosequencing. For the original study's pipeline: Repertoire TCRs were checked for matches against a reference library of SARS-CoV-2-specific TCRs that had been generated using the MIRA antigen-specificity platform. Breadth was defined as the fraction of unique TCRs that were SARS-CoV-2-associated, and depth was defined as the fraction of total T cells that were SARS-CoV-2-associated. Using the MIRA data, each spike-specific TCR was mapped to the spike region that the TCR reacts to and placed in a CD4 or CD8 class. Log10-transformed breadth and depth values were compared by one-way ANOVA with Sidak's multiple comparisons tests. This is the immuneACCESS table as TCRdb keeps it, with only in-frame sequences that have V and J called. A part of the clones is gone; compared with another copy, unresolved V genes explain less than half, and the rest is unexplained. For V, J and clone size, that table is used; D and trimming come from the DNA. The sample has around 200,000 clones on record, around 88% of them singletons. The ten largest clones capture approximately 7.7% of the sample.

Sequenced here: peripheral blood, sampled on day 0 of AZD1222 vaccination. The clonotype originates from an adult in good health.

The CDR3 is CASSLDGVSRGQFF. DNA sequence: TGTGCCAGCAGCTTAGATGGGGTGAGCAGGGGGCAGTTCTTC. The chain is assembled from TRBV11-2 and TRBJ2-1; a tentative D call is TRBD1 (6 bases match). The junction shows trimming of 0 bases on V and 12 bases on J, plus 15 bases between the germline ends. The CDR3 covers 14 residues, taking in both the cysteine and the phenylalanine. The retained sequence is limited to the CDR3, 42 bases, with the frame set at the first base. Looking up the germline V gene yields CDR1 SGHAT and CDR2 FQNNGV.